The clone carrying this T cell receptor (beta chain) was detected only a few times. Its antigen is currently unknown. A clone one base away is much larger, so this may be a read error. The data belong to a study of breast tumors, draining lymph nodes, adjacent tissues. Study-wide results and limits: Tumors had less TCR diversity than lymph nodes, more than nontumor tissue.

Germline V gene lookup returns CDR1 DFQATT and CDR2 SNEGSKA (reference sequence). The CDR3 runs 15 residues. The lymph nodes were axillary draining lymph nodes from breast cancer patients. MiXCR, run by TCRdb on the multiplex PCR reads, gives a single entry per CDR3 protein. The sample gives some 200,000 distinct CDR3 sequences, roughly 29% of which show up once; 4% to 5.5% is in the top ten. The material sequenced was axillary lymph node tissue. The TCR originated in a female donor with breast cancer. Some clones in this sample may be carry-over from other donors' samples. The chain is built from TRBV20-1 and TRBJ2-1, with D possibly matching TRBD2 (6 bases). CDR3 protein: CSASETRSSSNEQFF. CDR3 in DNA: TGCAGTGCTAGCGAGACTAGGAGCTCCTCCAATGAGCAGTTCTTC.